The 19 T cell receptor delta chains below were found in one sample sequenced in a study of gamma-delta T cells after stem cell transplantation (dated by TCRdb to between 2015 and 2016). The protocol used for the library was RT-PCR. TCRdb records Illumina MiSeq as the sequencer. Public reads were reanalyzed in TCRdb with CATT, and rows carrying the same DNA were merged afterwards. The sample table lists 10,000 to 13,000 delta-chain clones, around 41% of them with a count of one. The ten largest account for 2.8% of the sample. What was sequenced was gamma-delta T cells. The receptor source for this set is a human donor. It is not recorded whose cells these are; they may come from a transplant donor.

Worth noting for this clone: An end of the junction does not agree with germline; a read error may underlie this. The chain combines TRDV3 with TRDJ1; 13 bases align to TRDD3. The CDR3 is made up of 20 amino acids. Germline lookup yields CDR1 TVYSNPD and CDR2 GDNSRS (reference sequence). CDR3 residues: CASARQREYYWGIRTDTLIF. CDR3 nucleotides: TGTGCCTCCGCCCGCCAACGTGAATATTACTGGGGGATACGCACCGATACACTCATCTTT. Complete variable domain (other parts from reference TRDV3 and TRDJ1): CDKVTQSSPDQTVASGSEVVLLCTYDTVYSNPDLFWYRIRPDYSFQFVFYGDNSRSEGADFTQGRFSVKHILTQKAFHLVISPVRTEDSATYYCASARQREYYWGIRTDTLIFGKGTRVTVEP.

Note on this clone: At residue 5, the TCRdb protein and translated DNA are inconsistent; the protein given comes from the DNA. The V gene is TRDV2, the J gene TRDJ1, with TRDD3 as a possible D gene (5 bases). The CDR3 has 16 amino acids. The germline V gene has CDR1 GEAIGNYY and CDR2 EKD. V was shortened by 2 bases and J by 0 bases, with 15 bases between the two germline ends. The CDR3 loop is CACDILAGIYTDKLIF. The CDR3 DNA sequence: TGTGCCTGTGACATACTCGCTGGGATCTACACCGATAAACTCATCTTT.

This chain links TRDV3 with TRDJ1; D gene uncertain. Trimming pared 4 bases from V and 0 bases from J, leaving 18 bases between. Per germline, CDR1 TVYSNPD and CDR2 GDNSRS (reference sequence). There are 15 residues in the CDR3. The CDR3 DNA reads as TGTGCCTGTGATTGTACCTTGAGGTACACCGATAAACTCATCTTT. Its protein product is CACDCTLRYTDKLIF.

Comment on this clone: Being one base from a much bigger clone, this may be a read error. V is TRAV29/DV5 and J is TRDJ1, with D perhaps matching TRDD2 (9 bases). The germline gives CDR1 NSMFDY, CDR2 ISSIKDK. V lost 3 bases and J lost 0, with 33 bases in between. The CDR3 contains 21 residues. The CDR3 here is CAATSLPTSWGTKGYTDKLIF. In nucleotides, the CDR3 is TGTGCAGCAACCAGCCTTCCTACTAGCTGGGGGACAAAGGGGTACACCGATAAACTCATCTTT.

V is TRDV3 and J is TRDJ1; D not resolved. Per germline, CDR1 TVYSNPD and CDR2 GDNSRS (reference sequence). V dropped 4 bases and J dropped 3 bases, with 15 bases sitting between them. The CDR3 sequence is 13 residues long. The chain's CDR3 is CAYRLSRSDKLIF. The CDR3 nucleotides are TGTGCCTATCGTCTGAGTCGGTCCGATAAACTCATCTTT. The entire variable domain, with the rest obtained from reference TRDV3 and TRDJ1, is as follows: CDKVTQSSPDQTVASGSEVVLLCTYDTVYSNPDLFWYRIRPDYSFQFVFYGDNSRSEGADFTQGRFSVKHILTQKAFHLVISPVRTEDSATYYCAYRLSRSDKLIFGKGTRVTVEP.

With respect to this clone: One end of the junction is discordant with germline, which a read error may explain. V gene TRDV1 combines with J gene TRDJ1, with TRDD2 as a possible D gene (8 bases). Germline-derived CDR1 and CDR2 are TSWWSYY and QGS. This CDR3 spans 23 amino acids. This CDR3 is CALGEILPTRGTGDCLYTGKLIF. CDR3 in DNA: TGTGCTCTTGGGGAAATACTTCCTACGAGGGGTACTGGGGATTGCTTGTACACCGGTAAACTCATCTTT.

Only a few counts were recorded for this clone. The chain combines TRDV1 with TRDJ1; 13 bases map to TRDD3. Germline CDR1 reads TSWWSYY; CDR2 reads QGS. The V gene end was trimmed by 3 bases and the J gene end by 7 bases; junction bases not matched to a gene: 20. There are 20 residues in the CDR3. For the CDR3, the DNA is TGTGCTCTTGGGGATCATCACCTTCCTACTGGGGGATACGCTACCATTAAACTCATCTTT. It is translated as CALGDHHLPTGGYATIKLIF.

The rearrangement uses TRDV2 and TRDJ3; TRDD3 matches 9 bases. V lost 3 bases to trimming and J lost 1 base; unmatched junction nucleotides: 6. The germline gives CDR1 GEAIGNYY, CDR2 EKD. The CDR3 runs to 18 residues. CDR3 nucleotides: TGTGCCTGTGACGGCCTGGGGGATTGGTCCTGGGACACCCGACAGATGTTTTTC. Amino acid sequence: CACDGLGDWSWDTRQMFF.

With regard to this clone: Other nucleotide sequences in the sample specify the same CDR3. The rearrangement uses TRDV1 and TRDJ1, with D possibly matching TRDD3 (5 bases). Trimming shortened V by 8 bases and J by 1 base, and 14 bases separated the two germline ends. The CDR3 has 14 amino acids. Germline V gene data show CDR1 as TSWWSYY and CDR2 as QGS. The CDR3 DNA sequence: TGTGCTCTTCGCTGTGGGGTCGCCACCGATAAACTCATCTTT. This gives the protein CALRCGVATDKLIF.

A note on this clone: At one end the junction does not follow the germline gene, possibly because of a read error. This chain connects TRDV1 to TRDJ1; 11 bases agree with TRDD3. The CDR3 covers 19 residues. Germline assignment: CDR1 TSWWSYY and CDR2 QGS. CDR3 sequence: CAVGELPYNSGGYRRKLIF. The CDR3 DNA is TGTGCTGTTGGGGAACTGCCCTACAATTCTGGGGGATACAGGCGGAAACTCATCTTT.

This rearrangement joins TRDV1 to TRDJ2, with 9 nucleotides matching TRDD3. The CDR3 covers 20 residues. Germline values: CDR1 TSWWSYY, CDR2 QGS. The V segment lost 2 bases and the J segment 8 bases; nucleotides outside the gene matches: 21. As DNA, the CDR3 is TGTGCTCTTGGGGAAGCCGGCACGAGCTGGGGGATTGGATGGAGGGCACAACTCTTCTTT. Protein: CALGEAGTSWGIGWRAQLFF.

To note about this clone: One base away lies a much larger clone, so this may be a sequencing read error. Other nucleotide sequences in the sample specify the same CDR3. This rearrangement joins TRAV29/DV5 to TRDJ1; D not resolved. Germline V gene lookup returns CDR1 NSMFDY and CDR2 ISSIKDK. There are 13 residues in the CDR3. The CDR3 DNA sequence: TGTGCCACCCTCCTGGCGTACACCGATAAACTCATCTTT. Translating it yields CATLLAYTDKLIF. The whole variable domain, filled in from reference TRAV29/DV5 and TRDJ1, reads DQQVKQNSPSLSVQEGRISILNCDYTNSMFDYFLWYKKYPAEGPTFLISISSIKDKNEDGRFTVFLNKSAKHLSLHIVPSQPGDSAVYFCATLLAYTDKLIFGKGTRVTVEP.

Worth noting for this clone: One junction end does not reproduce the germline sequence, and a read error may be involved. The sample contains more than one DNA sequence encoding this CDR3. The chain is built from TRDV2 and TRDJ2; 8 bases match TRDD3. This CDR3 region has 14 residues. CDR1 and CDR2 (germline): GEAIGNYY, EKD. The CDR3 coding sequence is TGTGCCTGTGCTGGGGGAGCTTTGACAGCACAACTTTTCTTT. It translates to CACAGGALTAQLFF.

This clone came up a few times. The rearrangement links TRDV1 to TRDJ1, with 12 bases lining up with TRDD3. Germline V CDR1 and CDR2: TSWWSYY, QGS. V trimming: 7 bases; J trimming: 0 bases; junction bases outside the gene matches: 9. The CDR3 is 17 residues long. Here the CDR3 reads CALVPLYWGIHTDKLIF. The DNA for the CDR3 is TGTGCTCTTGTTCCCTTGTACTGGGGGATACACACCGATAAACTCATCTTT.

This clone was seen a handful of times. The V and J genes are TRDV1 and TRDJ1; TRDD2 agrees at 9 bases. The CDR3 is made up of 23 amino acids. V lost 1 base to trimming and J lost 1 base; unmatched junction nucleotides: 25. Germline loops: CDR1 TSWWSYY, CDR2 QGS. The CDR3 here is CALGERAPLLPTFVWGRTDKLIF. The DNA of the CDR3 is TGTGCTCTTGGGGAACGGGCCCCTCTCCTTCCTACGTTTGTCTGGGGTCGCACCGATAAACTCATCTTT.

This clone was observed a few times. The chain employs TRDV1 and TRDJ3, with 13 nucleotides matching TRDD3. Germline V gene lookup returns CDR1 TSWWSYY and CDR2 QGS. V trimming: 2 bases; J trimming: 1 base; junction bases outside the gene matches: 20. The CDR3 consists of 25 residues. CDR3 DNA: TGTGCTCTTGGGGAAAAGTCCACTGGGGGATACGGGACAATAGGGGGTTCCTGGGACACCCGACAGATGTTTTTC. This gives the protein CALGEKSTGGYGTIGGSWDTRQMFF.

The V and J genes are TRDV3 and TRDJ1; 11 nucleotides line up with TRDD3. V shed 4 bases, J shed 4 bases, and the junction held 17 bases outside the gene matches. Germline CDR1 is TVYSNPD and CDR2 is GDNSRS (reference sequence). This CDR3 region has 17 residues. As DNA, the CDR3 is TGTGCCTGCAGAAGACCCTGCTGGGGGATACAATGCGATAAACTCATCTTT. It encodes CACRRPCWGIQCDKLIF.

Notes on this clone: One end of the junction is discordant with germline, which a read error may explain. The same CDR3 is also encoded by other DNA sequences in this sample. The chain links TRDV2 to TRDJ3; 9 bases agree with TRDD3. The CDR3 has 20 residues. Germline CDR1 reads GEAIGNYY; CDR2 reads EKD. This chain's CDR3 is CACDNLDWGTAPCDTRQMFF. DNA for the CDR3: TGTGCCTGTGACAACCTCGACTGGGGGACTGCACCCTGTGACACCCGCCAGATGTTTTTC.

The chain is built from TRDV3 and TRDJ1; 9 nucleotides agree with TRDD3. CDR1 is TVYSNPD and CDR2 is GDNSRS in the germline V gene (reference sequence). This CDR3 is built from 23 residues. V lost 2 bases and J lost 3; bases outside the gene matches: 34. This chain's CDR3 is CAFFGLTEYWGRHEARYSDKLIF. The CDR3 nucleotides read TGTGCCTTTTTCGGCCTTACTGAATACTGGGGGAGACATGAGGCCCGATACTCCGATAAACTCATCTTT.